This is a list of T cell receptor beta chains from one sample in a study of early stage breast cancer tumors. Using immunoSEQ multiplex PCR, the repertoire was profiled, and TCRdb retains in-frame clones only, with some absent. Of about 31,000 clones listed, roughly four fifths are singletons. The source material was breast tumor tissue. The source of these receptors is a person between 30 and 45 years old with breast cancer. Both conserved end residues are part of each CDR3. Each record gives: D gene, V gene, J gene, clone size, CDR3 protein, CDR3 DNA. D genes are given only for firm matches. Not every row has a clone size; where given, it reads once, few, many or a size class.

-	TRBV7-8	TRBJ2-7	-	CASSFGGRSSYEQYF	TGTGCCAGCAGCTTTGGCGGACGATCCTCCTACGAGCAGTACTTC
-	TRBV7-2	TRBJ1-2	-	CASSLARGGIGYTF	TGTGCCAGCAGCTTAGCGCGAGGCGGCATTGGCTACACCTTC
-	TRBV27	TRBJ1-2	-	CASSLQGTYGYTF	TGTGCCAGCAGTCTACAGGGTACCTATGGCTACACCTTC
-	TRBV6-4	TRBJ2-5	-	CASSPSLDSQETQYF	TGTGCCAGCAGTCCTTCTCTTGACAGTCAGGAGACCCAGTACTTC
TRBD2	TRBV2	TRBJ2-3	-	CASSGLAGGYTQYF	TGTGCCAGCAGTGGGCTAGCGGGAGGTTATACGCAGTATTTT
-	TRBV7-2	TRBJ2-2	few	CASSLVLAGELFF	TGTGCCAGCAGCTTAGTACTAGCCGGGGAGCTGTTTTTT
-	TRBV7-8	TRBJ2-1	-	CASSLSGGTTVHEQFF	TGTGCCAGCAGCTTGTCTGGCGGGACAACCGTCCATGAGCAGTTCTTC
TRBD1	TRBV6-5	TRBJ2-1	-	CASSYLGQGNEQFF	TGTGCCAGCAGTTACCTGGGACAGGGCAATGAGCAGTTCTTC
-	TRBV5-1	TRBJ2-7	-	CASSPGILSSYEQYF	TGCGCCAGCAGCCCGGGGATCTTATCCTCCTACGAGCAGTACTTC
TRBD2	TRBV7-2	TRBJ2-7	once	CASSLAGVLAGSSSYEQYF	TGTGCCAGCAGCTTAGCTGGGGTCCTAGCGGGTTCCAGCTCCTACGAGCAGTACTTC
-	TRBV27	TRBJ2-3	-	CASTRAFSSTDTQYF	TGTGCCAGCACCAGGGCATTTTCTAGCACAGATACGCAGTATTTT
-	TRBV9	TRBJ1-1	-	CASSIRGGVGTEAFF	TGTGCCAGCAGCATCCGAGGGGGTGTGGGCACTGAAGCTTTCTTT
TRBD1	TRBV4-1	TRBJ1-3	-	CASSHMDRVSSGNTIYF	TGCGCCAGCAGCCATATGGACAGGGTTTCTTCTGGAAACACCATATATTTT
-	TRBV18	TRBJ1-1	-	CASSPVATTEAFF	TGTGCCAGCTCACCAGTAGCTACCACTGAAGCTTTCTTT
TRBD2	TRBV5-4	TRBJ2-7	-	CASSPGGGYTREGSYEQYF	TGTGCCAGCAGCCCTGGTGGTGGGTACACGCGGGAGGGCTCCTACGAGCAGTACTTC
TRBD2	TRBV9	TRBJ2-7	-	CASSVDSSGSYEQYF	TGTGCCAGCAGCGTAGATTCTAGCGGGAGCTACGAGCAGTACTTC
-	TRBV18	TRBJ2-5	-	CASSPGQEETQYF	TGTGCCAGCTCACCCGGGCAGGAAGAGACCCAGTACTTC
-	TRBV4-2	TRBJ1-2	-	CASSQGRGGTYGYTF	TGTGCCAGCAGCCAAGGTCGGGGAGGGACCTATGGCTACACCTTC